The sequence of this TCR beta chain was determined in a study of CD8 T cells in Susac syndrome (dated by TCRdb to between 2018 and 2021). Some background on the complete study: Whether CD8+ T cell activation and differentiation in Susac syndrome was antigen driven was tested using repertoire sequencing.

Summary of the overall study and its limitations: The TCR sequencing and HLA analysis was acknowledged to have included a relatively small number of individuals.

Peripheral blood CD8+ and CD4+ T cells from healthy donors, Susac syndrome patients and multiple sclerosis patients were profiled by high-throughput TCR beta sequencing. Healthy donors were included as age- and sex-matched controls. Bulk CD8+ and CD4+ T cells were purified magnetically by negative isolation, whereas CD8+ TEMRA cells were enriched by FACS. Blood was collected in EDTA tubes and processed within 24 hours, with PBMCs isolated through density gradient centrifugation. PBMCs intended for TCR sequencing were cryopreserved in liquid nitrogen and thawed later in a water bath at 37 degrees C. Purity of sorted or isolated CD4+, CD8+ and CD8+ TEMRA cells was at least 90%. CDR1 SGHNT and CDR2 YENEEA were looked up in the germline V gene. From the cysteine up to the phenylalanine, the CDR3 has a length of 15 residues. The CDR3 DNA has 45 bases and is translated from base 1. Trimming removed 6 bases from V and 0 bases from J, leaving 9 bases between the germline ends.

Note on this clonotype: Its antigen is unknown. The record has no base qualities; no much larger clone is one base away.

RNA was extracted with the RNeasy kit and roughly 0.45 to 1 ug was reverse transcribed using random hexamers. The immunoSEQ multiplex PCR assay, which covers 54 Vbeta and 13 Jbeta segments, was used to amplify TCR beta CDR3 regions. PCR amplification bias was corrected by using a synthetic template baseline for primer optimization and computational correction. Processing in the source paper ran as follows. Only productive sequences were kept, with reads annotated to V, D and J genes according to IMGT and analyzed in immunoSEQ Analyzer. Clonality was computed as one minus Shannon entropy normalized by log2 of the number of productive unique sequences. For each patient and control, public and private clones were evaluated within the 100 most prevalent clones. Susac-specific clones were defined as absent from healthy and MS cohorts, 850 to 1,300 published viral clones and other ImmuneACCESS disease sequences. Starting from the raw public reads, TCRdb applied fastp trimming at Q25, assembled clones with MiXCR and retained in-frame beta chains. Each entry is one CDR3 protein sequence, shown with its most common DNA and genes. The V and J calls were determined by TCRdb, not by the authors. For this sample there are 150,000 to 200,000 distinct CDR3 sequences; around 94% appear just once. The ten biggest clones cover about 0.13% of the sample.

The specimen was CD4+ T cells from PBMCs. This sequence was found in a human donor in good health. The chain was built from TRBV11-3 and TRBJ2-6, and perhaps TRBD1 as D gene, on 5 matching bases. This receptor has the CDR3 CASSSGNSGANVLTF. Here is the DNA: TGTGCCAGCAGTTCAGGGAACTCTGGGGCCAACGTCCTGACTTTC.